Below are 10 T cell receptor beta chains sequenced from a single sample in a study of T cell responses to AZD1222 COVID-19 vaccine. The data were produced by immunoSEQ multiplex PCR, yet TCRdb's version contains in-frame clones alone and is incomplete. The repertoire holds some 150,000 clones, with roughly 90% as singletons. This specimen consisted of peripheral blood, obtained 28 days after the second AZD1222 dose. The receptors shown here come from an adult who received the AZD1222 COVID-19 vaccine.

J is TRBJ1-1 and V is TRBV6-5; D gene ambiguous. The CDR3 totals 15 residues. Per the germline V gene, CDR1 is MNHEY and CDR2 is SVGAGI. Trimming stripped 7 bases from V and 4 bases from J, with 19 bases between. For the CDR3, the DNA is TGTGCCAGCAACGAGGAGCCCGGGTATATCACTGAAGCTTTCTTT. Its protein product is CASNEEPGYITEAFF.

This clone was detected only once. The chain couples TRBV19 to TRBJ1-2; D is unclear. V was pared by 0 bases and J by 8 bases, with 10 bases between. The germline V gene encodes CDR1 LNHDA and CDR2 SQIVND (reference sequence). The CDR3 runs 13 residues. The DNA of the CDR3 is TGTGCCAGTAGTATAGACGGCCAAGGGGGCTACACCTTC. Its translation: CASSIDGQGGYTF.

The chain employs TRBV9 and TRBJ1-2, with 7 bases lining up with TRBD1. V shed 2 bases, J shed 9 bases, and the junction held 10 bases outside the gene matches. Germline V lookup: CDR1 SGDLS, CDR2 YYNGEE. The CDR3 extends over 14 amino acids. The CDR3 coding sequence is TGTGCCAGCAGCGTTCAAGGACAGGCAGTTCGCTACACCTTC. Translating it yields CASSVQGQAVRYTF.

Here the CDR3 DNA reads TGCGCCAGCAGCTTGCTTCTTGGCGGCCCATCGTACCAAGAGACCCAGTACTTC. Translation gives CASSLLLGGPSYQETQYF. The chain carries TRBV5-1 and TRBJ2-5; no clear D. Germline values: CDR1 SGHRS, CDR2 YFSETQ. The CDR3 has 18 residues. Trimming shortened V by 1 base and J by 0 bases, and 19 bases separated the two germline ends.

The rearrangement links TRBV12-3 or TRBV12-4 to TRBJ2-7; D is possibly TRBD2 (6 bases). This CDR3 comprises 12 residues. Trimming cost V 5 bases and J 4 bases, with 9 bases left between them. CDR3: CASSGGWYEQYF. In nucleotides, the CDR3 is TGTGCCAGCAGTGGGGGGTGGTACGAGCAGTACTTC.

V usage is TRBV5-8 and J usage is TRBJ2-5; D unclear. Per germline, CDR1 SGHTS and CDR2 YDEGEE. The length of the CDR3 is 12 residues. V lost 6 bases and J 9 bases, leaving 15 bases between the germline ends. The CDR3, as DNA: TGTGCCAGCACCCCTCGCCTGCTGGCCCAGTACTTC. Translated: CASTPRLLAQYF.

The V gene is TRBV7-3, the J gene TRBJ2-7; D is possibly TRBD1 or TRBD2 (6 bases each). V was shortened by 5 bases and J by 5 bases, with 19 bases between the two germline ends. In germline, CDR1 is SGHTA, CDR2 FQGTGA. This CDR3 region has 15 residues. CDR3 in DNA: TGTGCCAGCAGCCCGGGGGCTCCCCATAACAACGAGCAGTACTTC. Translation gives CASSPGAPHNNEQYF. The complete variable domain, with remaining parts taken from reference TRBV7-3 and TRBJ2-7, reads GAGVSQTPSNKVTEKGKYVELRCDPISGHTALYWYRQSLGQGPEFLIYFQGTGAADDSGLPNDRFFAVRPEGSVSTLKIQRTERGDSAVYLCASSPGAPHNNEQYFGPGTRLTVT.

V gene TRBV7-2 combines with J gene TRBJ1-6; D not resolved. V gave up 1 base and J gave up 9 bases, with 7 bases separating them. The CDR3 runs 13 residues. CDR1 SGHTA and CDR2 FQGNSA come from the germline V gene. The CDR3 spells CASSLETRSPLHF. As DNA, the CDR3 is TGTGCCAGCAGCTTAGAGACCCGTTCACCCCTCCACTTT.

The CDR3 nucleotides are TGTGCCAGCAGCTTACGAGGGACTAGCGGGGGGGCTGGATCGGATACGCAGTATTTT. This gives the protein CASSLRGTSGGAGSDTQYF. The chain couples TRBV7-6 to TRBJ2-3; 16 positions agree with TRBD2. V was pared by 2 bases and J by 6 bases, with 11 bases of the junction left unmatched. Germline assignment: CDR1 SGHVS and CDR2 FNYEAQ. This CDR3 comprises 19 residues.

The chain recombines TRBV28 with TRBJ1-1; perhaps TRBD1 as D (6 bases). The CDR3 consists of 14 residues. The ends were cut back, 0 bases at V and 2 bases at J, with 7 bases in the middle. Germline-derived CDR1 and CDR2 are MDHEN and SYDVKM. CDR3 in amino acids: CASSLWDSNTEAFF. The CDR3 nucleotides read TGTGCCAGCAGTTTATGGGACAGCAACACTGAAGCTTTCTTT. The complete variable domain, with remaining parts taken from reference TRBV28 and TRBJ1-1, reads DVKVTQSSRYLVKRTGEKVFLECVQDMDHENMFWYRQDPGLGLRLIYFSYDVKMKEKGDIPEGYSVSREKKERFSLILESASTNQTSMYLCASSLWDSNTEAFFGQGTRLTVV.